These 4 T cell receptor beta chains were all obtained from the same sample, sequenced in a study of type 1 and type 2 diabetes patients. PCR was run on genomic DNA. Multiplex PCR with 30 forward and 13 reverse primers amplified the TCR beta CDR3. TCRdb re-analysed the multiplex PCR reads in MiXCR, keeping a single row per CDR3 protein. The data contain fewer than 300,000 distinct CDR3 sequences, over 45% of them singletons. Sequencing input: peripheral blood mononuclear cells (PBMCs). The source of these receptors is a man younger than 35 with type 2 diabetes.

This clonotype was recorded at least ten times. The V and J genes are TRBV15 and TRBJ2-3; D not resolved. The length of the CDR3 is 14 residues. V dropped 0 bases and J dropped 4 bases, with 8 bases sitting between them. Germline assignment: CDR1 LNHNV and CDR2 YYDKDF (reference sequence). CDR3 sequence: CATSREAGADTQYF. The DNA for the CDR3 is TGTGCCACCAGCAGAGAGGCAGGCGCAGATACGCAGTATTTT.

The chain carries TRBV7-6 and TRBJ1-1; D remains unclear. V lost 5 bases, J lost 1 base, and 14 bases lay in between. The germline CDR1 and CDR2 sequences are SGHVS and FNYEAQ. The CDR3 totals 15 residues. The CDR3 nucleotides are TGTGCCAGCAGCCTAGGGCGGGTGACGAACACTGAAGCTTTCTTT. This encodes CASSLGRVTNTEAFF.

Details on this clonotype: This could be a read error, since a much larger clone is one nucleotide away. Likely a read error: the CDR3 ends without its conserved phenylalanine or tryptophan. The chain uses TRBV25-1 and TRBJ2-2; D uncertain. Germline loops: CDR1 MGHDK, CDR2 SYGVNS. With 3 bases removed from V and 7 bases from J, the gap between germline ends came to 15 bases. CDR3 length: 15 residues. As DNA, the CDR3 is TGTGCCAGCAGTGAGTCCAACCTCCTCAGCGGGGAGCTGTTTTCT. Translation gives CASSESNLLSGELFS.

As for this clonotype: A much larger clone is a single base away; this may be a read error. The rearrangement links TRBV14 to TRBJ1-1; 7 nucleotides agree with TRBD1. V dropped 6 bases and J dropped 0; count of bases not matched to a gene: 7. Germline V CDR1 and CDR2: SGHDN, FVKESK. The length of the CDR3 is 15 residues. The chain's CDR3 is CASSQTGSMNTEAFF. The CDR3, as DNA: TGTGCCAGCAGTCAGACAGGGAGCATGAACACTGAAGCTTTCTTT.